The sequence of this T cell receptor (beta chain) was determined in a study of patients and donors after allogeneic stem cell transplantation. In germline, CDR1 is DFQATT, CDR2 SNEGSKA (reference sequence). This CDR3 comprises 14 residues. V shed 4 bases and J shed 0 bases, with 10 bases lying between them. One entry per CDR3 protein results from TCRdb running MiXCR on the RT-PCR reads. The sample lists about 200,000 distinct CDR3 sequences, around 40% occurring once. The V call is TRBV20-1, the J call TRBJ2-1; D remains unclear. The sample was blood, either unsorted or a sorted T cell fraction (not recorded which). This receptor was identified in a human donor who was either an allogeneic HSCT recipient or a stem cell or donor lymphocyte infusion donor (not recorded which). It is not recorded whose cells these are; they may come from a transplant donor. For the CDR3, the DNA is TGCAGTGCTATCGACTGGCGCTCCTACAATGAGCAGTTCTTC. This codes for CSAIDWRSYNEQFF.